The rows below give T cell receptor beta chains drawn from one sample of a study of T cells after yellow fever vaccination. TCRdb reprocessed the 5' RACE reads with MiXCR, giving one entry per CDR3 protein. This table has 150,000 to 200,000 distinct CDR3 sequences, about a tenth appearing once. Sequences were derived from CD8+ T cells sorted from PBMCs, sampled 45 days after the yellow fever booster vaccination. Receptors originate from a man younger than 35 who received the YFV17D yellow fever vaccine. Each CDR3 is given with its conserved first and last residue. Fields, in order: clone size, D gene, V gene, J gene, CDR3 protein, CDR3 DNA. The D gene is left open where the match is weak. Size values are once, few and many counts, or a class for expanded clones, and some rows have none.

clone_size: many
d_call: NA
v_call: TRBV21-1
j_call: TRBJ1-5
cdr3_aa: CADTGGSNQPQHF
cdr3_nt: TGTGCCGATACAGGGGGTAGCAATCAGCCCCAGCATTTT

clone_size: few
d_call: TRBD2
v_call: TRBV7-2
j_call: TRBJ2-3
cdr3_aa: CASSSPDLLVAGTSTDTQYF
cdr3_nt: TGTGCCAGCAGCTCCCCGGACTTGTTGGTAGCGGGGACTAGCACAGATACGCAGTATTTT

clone_size: many
d_call: NA
v_call: TRBV29-1
j_call: TRBJ2-7
cdr3_aa: CSVAVWTDFYEQYF
cdr3_nt: TGCAGCGTGGCCGTGTGGACGGATTTTTACGAGCAGTACTTC

clone_size: NA
d_call: NA
v_call: TRBV7-9
j_call: TRBJ1-4
cdr3_aa: CASSPSRDIWEKLFF
cdr3_nt: TGTGCCAGCAGCCCATCCCGGGACATTTGGGAAAAACTGTTTTTT

clone_size: NA
d_call: NA
v_call: TRBV4-1
j_call: TRBJ2-1
cdr3_aa: CASSQSSAYNEQFF
cdr3_nt: TGCGCCAGCAGCCAGAGTAGCGCCTACAATGAGCAGTTCTTC

clone_size: few
d_call: NA
v_call: TRBV6-1
j_call: TRBJ2-1
cdr3_aa: CASSLYDRGGNNEQFF
cdr3_nt: TGTGCCAGCAGTCTATATGACAGGGGAGGGAACAATGAGCAGTTCTTC

clone_size: few
d_call: NA
v_call: TRBV10-3
j_call: TRBJ2-7
cdr3_aa: CAISEGTSYEQYF
cdr3_nt: TGTGCCATCAGTGAGGGGACTTCATACGAGCAGTACTTC

clone_size: many
d_call: TRBD2
v_call: TRBV5-1
j_call: TRBJ2-3
cdr3_aa: CASSGAGGPASTDTQYF
cdr3_nt: TGCGCCAGCAGCGGAGCGGGGGGGCCCGCTAGCACAGATACGCAGTATTTT

clone_size: few
d_call: TRBD2
v_call: TRBV6-2/TRBV6-3
j_call: TRBJ2-1
cdr3_aa: CASSYETSGNEQFF
cdr3_nt: TGTGCCAGCAGTTACGAGACTAGCGGCAATGAGCAGTTCTTC

clone_size: few
d_call: TRBD2
v_call: TRBV5-6
j_call: TRBJ2-5
cdr3_aa: CASSWTSGGFGETQYF
cdr3_nt: TGTGCCAGCAGCTGGACTAGCGGGGGGTTCGGGGAGACCCAGTACTTC

clone_size: NA
d_call: NA
v_call: TRBV20-1
j_call: TRBJ1-5
cdr3_aa: CSARGGRGRNQPQHF
cdr3_nt: TGCAGTGCTAGAGGGGGGAGGGGTAGGAATCAGCCCCAGCATTTT

clone_size: few
d_call: NA
v_call: TRBV6-2/TRBV6-3
j_call: TRBJ2-3
cdr3_aa: CASLSDLTDTQYF
cdr3_nt: TGTGCCAGCCTGAGTGACCTCACAGATACGCAGTATTTT

clone_size: many
d_call: TRBD1
v_call: TRBV29-1
j_call: TRBJ2-5
cdr3_aa: CSDRTGHQETQYF
cdr3_nt: TGCAGCGATAGGACAGGACACCAAGAGACCCAGTACTTC

clone_size: NA
d_call: TRBD2
v_call: TRBV5-1
j_call: TRBJ2-5
cdr3_aa: CASSSSLAGLYQETQYF
cdr3_nt: TGCGCCAGCAGCTCTTCACTAGCGGGGTTGTACCAAGAGACCCAGTACTTC

clone_size: NA
d_call: TRBD1
v_call: TRBV15
j_call: TRBJ2-1
cdr3_aa: CATLDRGLYNEQFF
cdr3_nt: TGTGCCACCCTAGACAGGGGGCTATACAATGAGCAGTTCTTC

clone_size: NA
d_call: NA
v_call: TRBV4-3
j_call: TRBJ1-4
cdr3_aa: CASSQGWDESEKLFF
cdr3_nt: TGCGCCAGCAGCCAAGGATGGGACGAGAGTGAAAAACTGTTTTTT

clone_size: NA
d_call: TRBD2
v_call: TRBV7-9
j_call: TRBJ2-4
cdr3_aa: CASSDQAGEGKNIQYF
cdr3_nt: TGTGCCAGCAGCGACCAGGCGGGGGAGGGCAAAAACATTCAGTACTTC

clone_size: NA
d_call: NA
v_call: TRBV29-1
j_call: TRBJ2-1
cdr3_aa: CSGYQKTYNEQFF
cdr3_nt: TGCAGCGGATATCAGAAAACCTACAATGAGCAGTTCTTC

clone_size: many
d_call: TRBD1
v_call: TRBV4-3
j_call: TRBJ2-7
cdr3_aa: CASSPGTGGESEQYF
cdr3_nt: TGCGCCAGCAGCCCAGGGACAGGGGGCGAGTCCGAGCAGTACTTC

clone_size: few
d_call: TRBD2
v_call: TRBV3-1
j_call: TRBJ2-5
cdr3_aa: CASSQDPSGGQETQYF
cdr3_nt: TGTGCCAGCAGCCAAGACCCCAGCGGGGGACAAGAGACCCAGTACTTC

clone_size: few
d_call: TRBD1
v_call: TRBV7-9
j_call: TRBJ1-6
cdr3_aa: CASRGQGVSPLHF
cdr3_nt: TGTGCCAGCAGGGGGCAGGGGGTTTCACCCCTCCACTTT

clone_size: NA
d_call: TRBD1
v_call: TRBV7-6
j_call: TRBJ2-5
cdr3_aa: CASSKGQRQETQYF
cdr3_nt: TGTGCCAGCAGCAAGGGACAGCGCCAAGAGACCCAGTACTTC

clone_size: NA
d_call: TRBD1
v_call: TRBV7-3
j_call: TRBJ2-1
cdr3_aa: CASGSSGGVYNEQFF
cdr3_nt: TGTGCCAGCGGATCCTCAGGGGGCGTATACAATGAGCAGTTCTTC

clone_size: NA
d_call: NA
v_call: TRBV6-6
j_call: TRBJ1-1
cdr3_aa: CASSYDPPEAFF
cdr3_nt: TGTGCCAGCAGTTACGATCCACCCGAAGCTTTCTTT

clone_size: NA
d_call: NA
v_call: TRBV28
j_call: TRBJ2-1
cdr3_aa: CASSLGGGGAYNEQFF
cdr3_nt: TGTGCCAGCAGCTTAGGCGGGGGCGGCGCCTACAATGAGCAGTTCTTC

clone_size: NA
d_call: TRBD1
v_call: TRBV4-1
j_call: TRBJ2-3
cdr3_aa: CASSRAMGTGETDTQYF
cdr3_nt: TGCGCCAGCAGCCGAGCAATGGGGACAGGGGAAACAGATACGCAGTATTTT

clone_size: many
d_call: NA
v_call: TRBV4-1
j_call: TRBJ2-1
cdr3_aa: CASSPRGLTPDKLNNEQFF
cdr3_nt: TGCGCCAGCAGCCCAAGAGGGCTCACGCCAGACAAACTAAACAATGAGCAGTTCTTC

clone_size: many
d_call: TRBD2
v_call: TRBV4-3
j_call: TRBJ2-4
cdr3_aa: CASSPKTGGPKNIQYF
cdr3_nt: TGCGCCAGCAGCCCGAAAACGGGGGGGCCCAAAAACATTCAGTACTTC

clone_size: many
d_call: TRBD2
v_call: TRBV6-5
j_call: TRBJ2-1
cdr3_aa: CASSYGTRGSEQFF
cdr3_nt: TGTGCCAGCAGTTACGGGACTAGGGGGAGTGAGCAGTTCTTC

clone_size: many
d_call: NA
v_call: TRBV4-1
j_call: TRBJ1-5
cdr3_aa: CASSQVRQDNQPQHF
cdr3_nt: TGCGCCAGCAGCCAAGTGCGACAGGACAATCAGCCCCAGCATTTT

clone_size: NA
d_call: TRBD2
v_call: TRBV7-2
j_call: TRBJ2-2
cdr3_aa: CASSLGLAVNTGELFF
cdr3_nt: TGTGCCAGCAGCTTAGGACTAGCGGTCAACACCGGGGAGCTGTTTTTT

clone_size: NA
d_call: NA
v_call: TRBV9
j_call: TRBJ1-6
cdr3_aa: CASSVSSKTFSPLHF
cdr3_nt: TGTGCCAGCAGCGTATCCTCGAAGACGTTTTCACCCCTCCACTTT

clone_size: NA
d_call: NA
v_call: TRBV20-1
j_call: TRBJ1-2
cdr3_aa: CSARTKDGYTF
cdr3_nt: TGCAGTGCTAGGACCAAAGATGGCTACACCTTC

clone_size: few
d_call: NA
v_call: TRBV27
j_call: TRBJ2-1
cdr3_aa: CASSLEGRRRTYNEQFF
cdr3_nt: TGTGCCAGCAGTTTAGAGGGAAGGAGACGAACCTACAATGAGCAGTTCTTC

clone_size: many
d_call: NA
v_call: TRBV14
j_call: TRBJ1-6
cdr3_aa: CASSQEGALGTPLHF
cdr3_nt: TGTGCCAGCAGCCAAGAGGGGGCTCTCGGTACACCCCTCCACTTT

clone_size: NA
d_call: NA
v_call: TRBV12-3/TRBV12-4
j_call: TRBJ2-2
cdr3_aa: CASSPLLNTGELFF
cdr3_nt: TGTGCCAGCAGCCCACTACTGAACACCGGGGAGCTGTTTTTT

clone_size: many
d_call: TRBD2
v_call: TRBV29-1
j_call: TRBJ2-3
cdr3_aa: CSVERAGSGDTQYF
cdr3_nt: TGCAGCGTCGAGAGAGCGGGGTCCGGAGATACGCAGTATTTT

clone_size: NA
d_call: NA
v_call: TRBV6-2/TRBV6-3
j_call: TRBJ2-1
cdr3_aa: CASSYLPYNEQFF
cdr3_nt: TGTGCCAGCAGTTATCTCCCATACAATGAGCAGTTCTTC

clone_size: few
d_call: NA
v_call: TRBV7-9
j_call: TRBJ2-5
cdr3_aa: CASSSPEGSGQETQYF
cdr3_nt: TGTGCCAGCAGCTCCCCAGAGGGTAGCGGCCAAGAGACCCAGTACTTC